These 20 T cell receptor beta chains were all obtained from the same sample, sequenced in a study of blood T cells in healthy people across ages. Next came a second PCR, run for about 6 to 12 cycles, which used a sample-barcoded 5' primer along with a J-beta primer mix. TCRdb independently ran MiXCR on the 5' RACE reads; one entry per CDR3 protein. The table lists about 800,000 distinct CDR3 sequences, more than 45% of them singletons, with 22% in the top ten. Sequencing was done on a sample of blood. These receptors were obtained from a man aged 25-45 years in good health.

This chain joins TRBV12-3 or TRBV12-4 and TRBJ2-4; D is ambiguous. The end of the DNA fits TRBJ2-7 better, so the J call may be wrong. The CDR3 runs 13 residues. In DNA, the CDR3 is TGTGCCAGCAGTTTTAGGGAAGCCTACGAGCAGTACTTC. This translates into CASSFREAYEQYF.

The chain uses TRBV12-5 and TRBJ2-1; D is uncertain. The CDR3 loop spans 12 amino acids. V lost 1 base to trimming and J lost 6 bases, with 4 bases between them. CDR1 is LGHNT, CDR2 FRNRAP, per germline. CDR3 protein: CASGLGVNEQFF. CDR3 DNA: TGTGCTAGTGGTTTGGGAGTCAATGAGCAGTTCTTC.

The chain combines TRBV9 with TRBJ2-7, with TRBD1 matching 8 bases. Per germline, CDR1 SGDLS and CDR2 YYNGEE. Trimming cost V 3 bases and J 1 base; bases outside gene matches: 6. The CDR3 spans 15 residues. CDR3 nucleotide sequence: TGTGCCAGCAGCGGACAGGGGACACGTTCCTACGAGCAGTACTTC. As protein: CASSGQGTRSYEQYF.

At least ten counts were recorded for this clonotype. One junction end disagrees with the germline gene, perhaps due to a read error. CDR3 in amino acids: CASSFRVSGDAQYF. The CDR3 DNA reads as TGTGCCAGCAGTTTCAGAGTGAGCGGAGATGCGCAGTATTTT. The J gene is TRBJ2-3, the V gene TRBV12-3 or TRBV12-4; D perhaps matches TRBD2 (5 bases). This CDR3 is 14 amino acids long.

The chain is built from TRBV20-1 and TRBJ2-7; D not certain. Germline V gene lookup returns CDR1 DFQATT and CDR2 SNEGSKA (reference sequence). The germline V and J ends were trimmed by 7 bases and 3 bases, with 13 bases remaining between them. The CDR3 runs to 12 residues. As DNA, the CDR3 is TGCAGTGGGGGTCCTAACATCTACGAGCAGTACTTC. This encodes CSGGPNIYEQYF.

V is TRBV3-1 and J is TRBJ2-7; D is perhaps TRBD1 or TRBD2 (5 bases each). The CDR3 has 14 residues. Germline assignment: CDR1 LGHDT and CDR2 YNNKEL (reference sequence). Trimming took 3 bases from V and 7 from J, leaving 16 bases between them. CDR3 nucleotide sequence: TGTGCCAGCAGCCATGTAGCTACCTGGGGGGAGCAGTACTTC. It codes for CASSHVATWGEQYF.

The chain is built from TRBV20-1 and TRBJ2-3, with TRBD2 matching over 10 bases. The CDR3 extends over 14 amino acids. Germline V gives CDR1 DFQATT, CDR2 SNEGSKA (reference sequence). V was pared by 5 bases and J by 3 bases, with 5 bases of the junction left unmatched. As DNA, the CDR3 is TGCAGTGCTCCCTCTAGCGGGGGAACAGATACGCAGTATTTT. As protein: CSAPSSGGTDTQYF.

This clonotype was counted only a few times. CDR3 bases: TGTGCCAGCAGCTCACGCGGGGATGGGCGATACAATGAGCAGTTCTTC. This gives the protein CASSSRGDGRYNEQFF. The V and J genes are TRBV13 and TRBJ2-1; TRBD2 is a possible D gene (6 bases). This CDR3 is 16 amino acids long. The germline V and J ends were trimmed by 4 bases and 4 bases, with 17 bases remaining between them. The germline V gene has CDR1 PRHDT and CDR2 FYEKMQ (reference sequence).

The chain joins TRBV20-1 to TRBJ2-7; 13 bases are a match to TRBD2. The CDR3 is 15 amino acids. The V and J ends lost 2 bases and 5 bases, in that order; junction bases with no gene match: 6. CDR1 DFQATT and CDR2 SNEGSKA come from the germline V gene (reference sequence). Here the CDR3 reads CSARTGLAGVNEQYF. As DNA, the CDR3 is TGCAGTGCTAGAACTGGACTAGCGGGAGTTAACGAGCAGTACTTC.

The V and J genes are TRBV20-1 and TRBJ2-3; D may be TRBD2 (5 bases). This CDR3 is 15 amino acids long. Germline V gene lookup returns CDR1 DFQATT and CDR2 SNEGSKA (reference sequence). The V end lost 0 bases, the J end lost 6 bases, and 16 bases lay between the germline ends. The CDR3 bases are TGCAGTGCTAGAGATCTGGTGGGAGTAACGGATACGCAGTATTTT. It specifies CSARDLVGVTDTQYF.

In this sample, this clonotype turned up a few times. The chain links TRBV7-9 to TRBJ2-1, with 12 bases lining up with TRBD2. The CDR3 consists of 18 residues. The germline gives CDR1 SEHNR, CDR2 FQNEAQ (reference sequence). Trimming at V came to 5 bases and at J to 0 bases, leaving 8 bases not matched to a gene. The CDR3 DNA reads as TGTGCCAGCAGCCCAGGACGACTAGCGGGGGACTCCTACAATGAGCAGTTCTTC. Encoded protein: CASSPGRLAGDSYNEQFF.

The CDR3, as DNA: TGTGCCAGCAGCTTAGGGCACAGGAGGGTCACAGATACGCAGTATTTT. This codes for CASSLGHRRVTDTQYF. The V call is TRBV11-2, the J call TRBJ2-3; TRBD2 might be the D (6 bases). Trimming stripped 1 base from V and 2 bases from J, with 13 bases between. From germline, CDR1 is SGHAT and CDR2 FQNNGV. The CDR3 runs to 16 residues. Filled out from reference TRBV11-2 and TRBJ2-3, the complete variable domain reads EAGVAQSPRYKIIEKRQSVAFWCNPISGHATLYWYQQILGQGPKLLIQFQNNGVVDDSQLPKDRFSAERLKGVDSTLKIQPAKLEDSAVYLCASSLGHRRVTDTQYFGPGTRLTVL.

This clonotype was observed a handful of times. The chain recombines TRBV28 with TRBJ2-7; tentative D call: TRBD1 (5 bases). Trimming took 8 bases from V and 0 from J, leaving 26 bases between them. The CDR3 extends over 18 amino acids. Germline V gene lookup returns CDR1 MDHEN and CDR2 SYDVKM. CDR3 protein: CASLTSDSLLHSSYEQYF. CDR3 nucleotides: TGTGCCAGCCTAACCTCCGACAGTTTACTTCACAGCTCCTACGAGCAGTACTTC.

This clonotype was seen many times. This sequence joins TRBV7-2 and TRBJ2-7, with D unresolved. V lost 2 bases and J lost 2, with 1 base in between. The CDR3 has 11 amino acids. Germline V gene lookup returns CDR1 SGHTA and CDR2 FQGNSA. CDR3 nucleotides: TGTGCCAGCAGCTTAACCTACGAGCAGTACTTC. The encoded protein is CASSLTYEQYF.

This chain uses TRBV2 with TRBJ1-4, with D perhaps matching TRBD1 (6 bases). V shed 7 bases and J shed 5 bases, with 11 bases lying between them. The CDR3 consists of 13 residues. Germline-derived CDR1 and CDR2 are SNHLY and FYNNEI. The chain's CDR3 is CASKDSPNEKLFF. The CDR3 DNA reads as TGTGCCAGCAAGGACAGCCCAAATGAAAAACTGTTTTTT.

This clonotype was detected only a few times. V usage is TRBV3-1 and J usage is TRBJ2-1; 14 nucleotides match TRBD2. CDR1 LGHDT and CDR2 YNNKEL come from the germline V gene (reference sequence). The CDR3 runs to 15 residues. The trim removed 1 base at V and 8 bases at J, leaving 1 base unmatched. The CDR3, as DNA: TGTGCCAGCAGCCAAGCGGGACTAGCGGGAGATGAGCAGTTCTTC. Translation: CASSQAGLAGDEQFF.

In its sample, this clonotype was seen a few times. The rearrangement joins TRBV4-2 to TRBJ2-5; D might be TRBD2 (5 bases). The germline V gene has CDR1 LGHNA and CDR2 YNFKEQ. The CDR3 totals 15 residues. V dropped 1 base and J dropped 4 bases, with 13 bases sitting between them. The CDR3 loop reads CASSQVFGVGETQYF. The CDR3 region has the DNA TGTGCCAGCAGCCAAGTTTTCGGGGTTGGAGAGACCCAGTACTTC.

There are many counts of this clonotype. A clone one base away is much larger, so this may be a read error. V is TRBV4-3 and J is TRBJ2-1; the D gene is possibly TRBD2 (6 bases). The J call may not be correct, given that the DNA end is closer to TRBJ2-7. CDR3 length: 15 amino acids. Germline CDR1 is LGHNA and CDR2 is YSLEER. The CDR3 region is CASSQFIGEVNEQYF. CDR3 nucleotides: TGCGCCAGCAGCCAATTTATAGGGGAGGTCAATGAGCAGTACTTC.

This chain uses TRBV4-1 with TRBJ2-1; D remains unclear. The assigned J gene may be wrong: the sequence end matches TRBJ2-7 better. Germline values: CDR1 MGHRA, CDR2 YSYEKL. CDR3 length: 14 residues. CDR3 amino acids: CASSQVASYNEQYF. In DNA form, the CDR3 reads TGCGCCAGCAGCCAAGTGGCCAGCTACAATGAGCAGTACTTC.

The table lists this clonotype with a count of one. At one end, the junction sequence differs from germline, possibly due to a read error. This chain links TRBV7-9 with TRBJ1-6; weak D call: TRBD1 (5 bases). CDR1 SEHNR and CDR2 FQNEAQ come from the germline V gene (reference sequence). The CDR3 length is 16 residues. The CDR3 loop reads CASSLEDSPVHSPPHF. CDR3 in DNA: TGTGCCAGCAGCTTAGAAGACAGTCCCGTCCATTCACCCCCCCACTTT. The entire variable domain, with the rest obtained from reference TRBV7-9 and TRBJ1-6, is as follows: DTGVSQNPRHKITKRGQNVTFRCDPISEHNRLYWYRQTLGQGPEFLTYFQNEAQLEKSRLLSDRFSAERPKGSFSTLEIQRTEQGDSAMYLCASSLEDSPVHSPPHFGNGTRLTVT.